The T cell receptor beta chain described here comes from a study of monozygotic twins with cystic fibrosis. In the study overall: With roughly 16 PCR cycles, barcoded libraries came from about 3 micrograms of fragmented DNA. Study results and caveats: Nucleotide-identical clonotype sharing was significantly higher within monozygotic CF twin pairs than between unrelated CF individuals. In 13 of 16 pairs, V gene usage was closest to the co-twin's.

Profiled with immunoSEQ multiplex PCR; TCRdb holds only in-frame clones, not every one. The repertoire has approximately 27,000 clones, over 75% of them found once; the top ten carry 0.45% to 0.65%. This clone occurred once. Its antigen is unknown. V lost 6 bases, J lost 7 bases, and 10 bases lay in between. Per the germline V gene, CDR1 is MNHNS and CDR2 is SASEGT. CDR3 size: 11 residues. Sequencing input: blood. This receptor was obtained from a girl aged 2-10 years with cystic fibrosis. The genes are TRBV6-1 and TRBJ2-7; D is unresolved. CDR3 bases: TGTGCCAGCAGGGGTCCTGGGGAGCAGTACTTC. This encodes CASRGPGEQYF.